This T cell receptor beta chain was observed in a study of shared clonotypes between healthy human individuals. Study at large: Each donor's CD8 memory used one plate, CD8 naive two, each CD4 subset three. General study findings and limits: Relative to clonotypes present in all four donors, those not shared had lower generation probabilities. Represented diversity (both genetic and exposure-history) was limited by the small number of donors.

This clone was detected once. Its specificity is unknown. V was cut by 6 bases and J by 3 bases, with 5 bases left in between. The CDR3 contains 11 residues. The germline V gene has CDR1 SNHLY and CDR2 FYNNEI. The protocol was immunoSEQ multiplex PCR, while the TCRdb copy is restricted to in-frame clones and leaves out a portion. This table has approximately 720,000 clones, approximately 90% appearing once. CD45RO negativity and positive selection for CCR7 defined naive CD8 cells, a population that excluded terminally differentiated effector memory CD45RA+ cells. Recent acute infections and vaccinations were absent in the healthy HIV-negative adult donors.

Sequenced material: naive CD8+ T cells sorted from blood. This TCR was sampled from a man aged 25-40 years in good health. This rearrangement joins TRBV2 to TRBJ2-5; D gene uncertain. The CDR3 nucleotides are TGTGCCAGCAGGGGGAAAGAGACCCAGTACTTC. Encoded protein: CASRGKETQYF.